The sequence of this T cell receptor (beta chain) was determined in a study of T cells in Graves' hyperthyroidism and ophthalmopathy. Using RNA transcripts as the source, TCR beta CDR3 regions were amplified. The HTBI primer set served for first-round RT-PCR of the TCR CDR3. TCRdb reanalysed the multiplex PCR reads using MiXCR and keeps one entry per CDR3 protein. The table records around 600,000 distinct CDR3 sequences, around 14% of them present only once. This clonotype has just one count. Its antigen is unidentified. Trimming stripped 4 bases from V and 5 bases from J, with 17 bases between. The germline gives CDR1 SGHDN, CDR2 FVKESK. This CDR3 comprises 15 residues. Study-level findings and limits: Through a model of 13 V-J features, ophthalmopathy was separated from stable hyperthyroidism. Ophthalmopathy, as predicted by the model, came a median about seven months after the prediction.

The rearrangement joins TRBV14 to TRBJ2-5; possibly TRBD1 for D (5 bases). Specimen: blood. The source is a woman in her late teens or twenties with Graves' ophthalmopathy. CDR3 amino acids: CASSPVQGTVETQYF. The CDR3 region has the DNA TGTGCCAGCAGCCCGGTGCAGGGCACGGTGGAGACCCAGTACTTC.